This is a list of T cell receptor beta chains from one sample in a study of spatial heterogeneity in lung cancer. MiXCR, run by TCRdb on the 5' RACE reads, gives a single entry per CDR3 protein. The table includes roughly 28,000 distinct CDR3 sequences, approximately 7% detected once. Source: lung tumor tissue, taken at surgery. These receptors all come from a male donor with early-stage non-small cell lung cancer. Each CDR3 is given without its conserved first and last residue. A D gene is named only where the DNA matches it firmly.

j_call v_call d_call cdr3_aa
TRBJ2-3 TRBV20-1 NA SAVRVSADTQY
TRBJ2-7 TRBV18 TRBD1 ASSTTGGSFLSYEQY
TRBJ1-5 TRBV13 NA ASSAWGGQPQH
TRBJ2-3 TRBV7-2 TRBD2 ASSSTSGTDTQY
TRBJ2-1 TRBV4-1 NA ASSQDPPPDSYNEQF
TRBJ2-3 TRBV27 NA ASSLRAPTDTQY
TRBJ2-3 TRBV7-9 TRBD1 ASSLDRGRSTDTQY
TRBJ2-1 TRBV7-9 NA ASSSPQGYEQF
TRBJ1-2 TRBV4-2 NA ASRLQGTYGYT
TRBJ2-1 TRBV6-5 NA ASSLTSSSYNEQF
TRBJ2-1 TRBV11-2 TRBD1 ASSRAGQGPLNEQF
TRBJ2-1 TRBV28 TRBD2 ASSFAGSGEVEQF
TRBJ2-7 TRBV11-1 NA ASSLRFSRGYEQY
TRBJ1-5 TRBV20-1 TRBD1 SARKGTEYNQPQH
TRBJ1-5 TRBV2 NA ASTRDARDNQPQH
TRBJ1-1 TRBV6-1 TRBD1 ASSAKTGWESF
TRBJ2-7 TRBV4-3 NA ASSQDGGESSYEQY
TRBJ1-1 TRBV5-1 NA ASRPTGNTEAF
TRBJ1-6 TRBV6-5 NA ASSYVGGQSSPLH
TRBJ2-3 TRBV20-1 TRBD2 SALPMRTSGAGSTDTQY
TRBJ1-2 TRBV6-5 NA ADDRKYINYGYT
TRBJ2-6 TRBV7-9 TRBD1 ACRGSGANVLT
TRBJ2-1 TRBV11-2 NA ASSLKISGSYNEQF
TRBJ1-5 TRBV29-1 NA SVAPSGVNQPQH
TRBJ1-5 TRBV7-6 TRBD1 ASSTDRGQPQH
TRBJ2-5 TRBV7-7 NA ASSLGSGEAGETQY
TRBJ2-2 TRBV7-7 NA ASSLSGDTGELF
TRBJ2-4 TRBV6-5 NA ASSRYGGIQGNIQY
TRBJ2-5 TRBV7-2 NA ASSLNRGGETQY
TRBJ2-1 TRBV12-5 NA ASGIEQGHEQF
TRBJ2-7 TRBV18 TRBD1 ASSLQTGPSGEQY
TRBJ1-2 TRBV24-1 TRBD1 ATSDATTGTAYGYT
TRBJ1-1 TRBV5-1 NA ASTPGNGYTEAF
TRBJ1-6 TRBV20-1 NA SARTQGSPLH
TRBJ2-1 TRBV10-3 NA AISEPRGVANNEQF
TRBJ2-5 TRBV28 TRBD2 ASSSPAGSYQETQY
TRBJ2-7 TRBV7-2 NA ASSPPRGRGGYEQY
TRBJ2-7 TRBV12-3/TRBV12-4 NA ASSLGQYYEQY
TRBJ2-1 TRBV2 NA ASSEQGNSYNEQF
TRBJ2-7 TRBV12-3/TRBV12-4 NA ASSFFGDLTEQY
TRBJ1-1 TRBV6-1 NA ASTQDMNTEAF
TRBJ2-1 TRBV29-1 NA SVEDLDGNEQF
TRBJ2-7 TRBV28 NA ASSYTRGTVTYEQY
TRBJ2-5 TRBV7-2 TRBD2 ASSSPGTRETQY
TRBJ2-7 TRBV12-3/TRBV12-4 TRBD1 ASSSRDRGTYEQY
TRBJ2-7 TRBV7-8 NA ASSLNQNYEQY
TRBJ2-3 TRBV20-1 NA SARDQRGYTDTQY
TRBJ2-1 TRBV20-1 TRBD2 SARNVAGLAWGEQF
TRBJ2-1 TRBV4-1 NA ASSQANEQF
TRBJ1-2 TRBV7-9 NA ASSLDGIYGYT
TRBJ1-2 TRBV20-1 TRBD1 SGGLTGGNYGYT
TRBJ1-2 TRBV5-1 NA ASSPGDHGYT
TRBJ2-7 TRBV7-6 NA ASSLEVGPVYEQY
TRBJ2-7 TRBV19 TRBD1 ASSIKDNRGREQY
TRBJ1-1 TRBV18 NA ASSPGGQDTEAF
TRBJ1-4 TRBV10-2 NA ASSPAVTNEKLF
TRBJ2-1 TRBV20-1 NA SARGTLMLYNEQF
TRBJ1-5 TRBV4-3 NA ASSQDIREHQPQH
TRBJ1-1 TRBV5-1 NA ASSFEVYGEAF
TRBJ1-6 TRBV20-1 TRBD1 SASQGANSPLH